The following is a T cell receptor beta chain sequence with its context. This entry is derived from a study of blood T cell repertoires in COVID-19. In the study overall: Whether acute or convalescent, the COVID-19 samples came from the United States, Italy and Spain. Sources were T cells, B-cell-depleted T cells, or PBMCs; the material itself was cDNA or gDNA.

The V gene end was trimmed by 4 bases and the J gene end by 3 bases; junction bases not matched to a gene: 17. The CDR3 extends over 20 amino acids. The germline V gene has CDR1 ENHRY and CDR2 SYGVKD. The method was immunoSEQ multiplex PCR; TCRdb's version includes in-frame clones alone and lacks a portion of them. This sample has approximately 210,000 clones, with 89% found just once. This chain uses TRBV10-3 with TRBJ2-2; 10 bases agree with TRBD2. What was sequenced was peripheral blood. The receptor was derived from a woman aged 40 to 50 with acute or convalescent COVID-19. The chain's CDR3 is CAISGVLAGGLGEDTGELFF. The DNA for the CDR3 is TGTGCCATCAGTGGAGTCTTAGCGGGGGGTCTTGGTGAGGACACCGGGGAGCTGTTTTTT.